These 4 T cell receptor beta chains were sequenced from one sample in a study of identifying expanded T cells in peripheral blood. The data were produced by immunoSEQ multiplex PCR, yet TCRdb's version contains in-frame clones alone and is incomplete. The table lists about 100,000 clones, over 80% of them singletons. The sample comprised blood. All receptors come from a person aged 18 to 75 in good health.

The chain is built from TRBV28 and TRBJ1-5; D not certain. This CDR3 spans 15 amino acids. The germline CDR1 and CDR2 sequences are MDHEN and SYDVKM. Trimming removed 5 bases from V and 3 bases from J, with 14 bases in between. CDR3 nucleotides: TGTGCCAGCAGTCCCTGGGTGGCCCACAATCAGCCCCAGCATTTT. The encoded protein is CASSPWVAHNQPQHF.

This chain uses TRBV29-1 with TRBJ2-1; 10 bases match TRBD2. The CDR3 loop spans 15 amino acids. CDR1 SQVTM and CDR2 ANQGSEA come from the germline V gene. Unmatched junction bases numbered 7, after V lost 1 base and J lost 7 bases. CDR3 DNA: TGCAGCGTTGAAGTGCTAGCGGGGGAGTTAAATGAGCAGTTCTTC. Encoded protein: CSVEVLAGELNEQFF.

J is TRBJ1-1 and V is TRBV5-1; D gene ambiguous. CDR1 is SGHRS, CDR2 YFSETQ, per germline. The V and J ends lost 6 bases and 3 bases respectively, with 21 bases between them. The CDR3 loop spans 16 amino acids. The CDR3 loop reads CASNPFGGGLYTEAFF. CDR3 nucleotides: TGCGCCAGCAATCCCTTCGGTGGAGGGCTGTACACTGAAGCTTTCTTT.

The chain couples TRBV5-1 to TRBJ2-2, with D perhaps matching TRBD2 (6 bases). Germline CDR1 is SGHRS and CDR2 is YFSETQ. The CDR3 contains 15 residues. Trimming cost V 5 bases and J 4 bases, with 15 bases left between them. CDR3 sequence (DNA): TGCGCCAGCAGTAGTAGTATGGGAGGCACCGGGGAGCTGTTTTTT. Its translation is CASSSSMGGTGELFF.